This T cell receptor (beta chain) was obtained from a study of blood T cells in healthy people across ages. Points on this clonotype: The target antigen is unknown.

Next came a second PCR, run for about 6 to 12 cycles, which used a sample-barcoded 5' primer along with a J-beta primer mix. Via MiXCR, TCRdb re-called the 5' RACE reads, giving one row per CDR3 protein. The sample has approximately 1,100,000 distinct CDR3 sequences; around 45% are singletons. V lost 6 bases, J lost 2 bases, and 6 bases stayed unmatched. The CDR3 runs 15 residues. The germline V gene encodes CDR1 SGHRS and CDR2 YFSETQ. The study, taken as a whole, reports: Diversity of TCR beta per million T cells declined in a roughly linear way with age.

Healthy Caucasian individuals from Russia aged roughly 6 to 90 served as donors. Roughly 10 milliliters of peripheral blood were drawn from each donor. The material sequenced was blood. The receptor comes from a woman aged 55-70 years in good health. The gene calls are TRBV5-1 and TRBJ2-5; 11 bases fit TRBD2. The CDR3 DNA reads TGCGCCAGCACCCGGGGGACTAGCGGACAAGAGACCCAGTACTTC. It translates to CASTRGTSGQETQYF.